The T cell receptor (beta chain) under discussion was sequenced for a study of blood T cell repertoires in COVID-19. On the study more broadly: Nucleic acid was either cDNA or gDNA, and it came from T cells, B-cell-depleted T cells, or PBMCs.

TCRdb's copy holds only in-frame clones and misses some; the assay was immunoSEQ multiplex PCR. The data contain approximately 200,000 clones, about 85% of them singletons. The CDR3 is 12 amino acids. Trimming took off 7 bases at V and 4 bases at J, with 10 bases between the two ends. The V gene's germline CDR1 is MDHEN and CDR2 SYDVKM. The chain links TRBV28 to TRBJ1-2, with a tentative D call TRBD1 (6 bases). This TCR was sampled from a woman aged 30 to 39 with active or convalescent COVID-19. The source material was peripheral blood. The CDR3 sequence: CASNTGSYGYTF. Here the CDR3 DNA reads TGTGCCAGCAACACAGGGAGCTATGGCTACACCTTC.